These T cell receptor beta chains were read from a single sample in a study of shared clonotypes between healthy human individuals. The repertoire was sequenced with immunoSEQ multiplex PCR; TCRdb's copy has only in-frame clones and lacks some. This table holds about 980,000 clones, more than 75% found once. The sequencing sample was made of memory CD4+ T cells sorted from blood. The receptors were sampled from a man younger than 35 in good health. Both conserved end residues are part of each CDR3.

v_gene	j_gene	CDR3aa
TRBV18	TRBJ2-5	CASSPPRAGSGETQYF
TRBV9	TRBJ1-6	CASSARTATNSPLHF
TRBV25-1	TRBJ2-7	CASGSYYEQYF
TRBV10-3	TRBJ1-2	CAISKDGPEFATF
TRBV14	TRBJ2-2	CASSPGRTGELFF
TRBV7-7	TRBJ1-1	CASSQTENTEAFF
TRBV5-6	TRBJ2-1	CASSQRTASYNEQFF
TRBV5-1	TRBJ2-5	CASRILAGQETQYF
TRBV25-1	TRBJ2-5	CASSEKGLAKETQYF
TRBV19	TRBJ1-1	CASSMRLNTEAFF
TRBV6-1	TRBJ1-6	CASSGNRDSPLHF
TRBV9	TRBJ2-1	CASSAWDQDNEQFF
TRBV9	TRBJ2-5	CASSVLSGRQETQYF
TRBV2	TRBJ2-4	CASSEFLELAKNIQYF
TRBV4-1	TRBJ1-5	CASSQPDAGHQPQHF
TRBV15	TRBJ2-1	CATSRAGQVMTSGGNEQFF
TRBV13	TRBJ2-5	CASSLGTGRGETQYF
TRBV5-1	TRBJ2-7	CASKAGTASYEQYF
TRBV6-5	TRBJ2-2	CASSYSFRSTGELFF
TRBV14	TRBJ1-2	CASSQDRGRGYTF
TRBV4-3	TRBJ2-7	CASSQAGGPYEQYF